The rows below give T cell receptor beta chains drawn from one sample of a study of OX40 agonist ivuxolimab in advanced cancers. Method: immunoSEQ multiplex PCR; TCRdb's copy keeps in-frame clones and lacks some. The sample lists 50,000 or so clones, roughly nine tenths occurring once. Sequenced material: CD4+ or CD8+ T cells sorted from blood, taken in a trial of the OX40 agonist ivuxolimab. The source of these receptors is an adult with an advanced solid tumor such as melanoma, head and neck, liver or kidney cancer. The CDR3 runs from the conserved cysteine through the conserved F or W. A D gene is named only where the DNA matches it firmly. A row's size may be missing; if present it is once, few, many or a size class.

TRBJ1-1 | few | TRBD1 | TRBV13 | CASRWRGQRDTEAFF | TGTGCCAGCAGATGGAGGGGGCAGAGGGACACTGAAGCTTTCTTT
TRBJ1-1 | few | TRBD1 | TRBV25-1 | CASSDRQGITEAFF | TGTGCCAGCAGTGACCGACAGGGGATCACTGAAGCTTTCTTT
TRBJ2-5 | few | NA | TRBV5-4 | CASSFPEQGIETQYF | TGTGCCAGCAGCTTTCCCGAGCAGGGTATAGAGACCCAGTACTTC
TRBJ1-5 | NA | NA | TRBV5-6 | CASSFLGGNQPQHF | TGTGCCAGCAGCTTCCTTGGGGGCAATCAGCCCCAGCATTTT
TRBJ1-5 | NA | TRBD1 | TRBV28 | CASSLITPGQGSPQHF | TGTGCCAGCAGTTTAATAACACCGGGACAGGGATCGCCCCAGCATTTT
TRBJ2-1 | NA | NA | TRBV4-3 | CASSQDLAGVYNEQFF | TGCGCCAGCAGCCAAGATCTGGCAGGGGTATACAATGAGCAGTTCTTC
TRBJ2-3 | NA | NA | TRBV5-5 | CASSYSTDTQYF | TGTGCCAGCAGCTATAGCACAGATACGCAGTATTTT
TRBJ2-5 | NA | NA | TRBV6-5 | CASGKAGWETQYF | TGTGCCAGCGGAAAGGCAGGCTGGGAGACCCAGTACTTC
TRBJ2-7 | NA | TRBD1 | TRBV5-8 | CASRTGGLYEQYF | TGTGCCAGCAGGACAGGGGGCTTATACGAGCAGTACTTC
TRBJ2-7 | NA | NA | TRBV4-1 | CASSQGPGMDEQYF | TGCGCCAGCAGCCAAGGTCCGGGGATGGACGAGCAGTACTTC
TRBJ1-1 | NA | NA | TRBV28 | CASSLGKNTEAFF | TGTGCCAGCAGTTTGGGCAAGAACACTGAAGCTTTCTTT
TRBJ1-1 | NA | NA | TRBV7-2 | CASSFTVNTEAFF | TGTGCCAGCAGCTTCACTGTGAACACTGAAGCTTTCTTT
TRBJ2-7 | NA | NA | TRBV18 | CASSPADSYEQYF | TGTGCCAGCTCACCGGCCGACTCCTACGAGCAGTACTTC
TRBJ2-1 | NA | NA | TRBV4-1 | CASSHGDEEFF | TGCGCCAGCAGCCACGGAGACGAAGAGTTCTTC
TRBJ1-4 | NA | TRBD1 | TRBV5-4 | CASSPGQGAEKLFF | TGTGCCAGCAGCCCGGGACAGGGGGCGGAAAAACTGTTTTTT
TRBJ1-1 | few | NA | TRBV7-3 | CASSLWGNTEAFF | TGTGCCAGCAGCTTGTGGGGAAACACTGAAGCTTTCTTT
TRBJ1-5 | few | NA | TRBV15 | CATSRENQPQHF | TGTGCCACCAGCAGAGAAAATCAGCCCCAGCATTTT
TRBJ1-1 | NA | NA | TRBV27 | CASTQGGFDTEAFF | TGTGCCAGCACCCAAGGGGGATTCGACACTGAAGCTTTCTTT
TRBJ2-1 | NA | NA | TRBV7-9 | CASSEIAETYNEQFF | TGTGCCAGCAGCGAGATTGCAGAAACCTACAATGAGCAGTTCTTC
TRBJ2-4 | NA | TRBD2 | TRBV4-1 | CASSQTSGRDIAKNIQYF | TGCGCCAGCAGCCAAACTAGCGGGAGGGATATAGCCAAAAACATTCAGTACTTC
TRBJ2-4 | NA | NA | TRBV13 | CASSLAAGKNIQYF | TGTGCCAGCAGCTTAGCCGCAGGAAAAAACATTCAGTACTTC
TRBJ2-1 | NA | TRBD2 | TRBV27 | CASSLNPSASGTYEQFF | TGTGCCAGCAGTTTAAATCCCTCGGCTAGCGGGACGTATGAGCAGTTCTTC
TRBJ1-1 | NA | TRBD1 | TRBV10-2 | CASSVNQGAQGQTEAFF | TGCGCCAGCAGCGTTAACCAGGGGGCGCAGGGGCAAACTGAAGCTTTCTTT
TRBJ1-2 | NA | NA | TRBV4-1 | CASSPTRTDSYGYTF | TGCGCCAGCAGCCCCACGAGGACAGATTCCTATGGCTACACCTTC
TRBJ2-1 | NA | NA | TRBV11-1 | CASSLAGYNEQFF | TGTGCCAGCAGCTTAGCGGGGTACAATGAGCAGTTCTTC
TRBJ2-3 | NA | NA | TRBV5-5 | CASSSSLWKASTDTQYF | TGTGCCAGCAGCTCCTCCCTCTGGAAAGCTAGCACAGATACGCAGTATTTT
TRBJ1-1 | NA | NA | TRBV28 | CASRWTANTEAFF | TGTGCCAGCAGGTGGACAGCGAACACTGAAGCTTTCTTT
TRBJ2-2 | NA | TRBD2 | TRBV13 | CASSSGLAGSTGELFF | TGTGCCAGCAGCTCCGGACTAGCGGGTTCCACCGGGGAGCTGTTTTTT
TRBJ2-1 | NA | NA | TRBV7-6 | CASSSGPKGGSYNEQFF | TGTGCCAGCAGCTCGGGCCCTAAAGGGGGCTCCTACAATGAGCAGTTCTTC
TRBJ1-4 | NA | NA | TRBV27 | CASSLAGRLQEKLFF | TGTGCCAGCAGTTTAGCGGGCCGCCTGCAGGAAAAACTGTTTTTT
TRBJ2-7 | once | TRBD2 | TRBV4-1 | CASSQTSSGGYEQYF | TGCGCCAGCAGCCAAACGTCTAGCGGGGGGTACGAGCAGTACTTC
TRBJ1-5 | NA | TRBD1 | TRBV7-9 | CASSLDRGPNQPQHF | TGTGCCAGCAGCCTGGACAGGGGGCCCAATCAGCCCCAGCATTTT
TRBJ1-5 | NA | NA | TRBV4-1 | CASSQDYGQASNQPQHF | TGCGCCAGCAGCCAAGATTACGGCCAGGCGTCAAATCAGCCCCAGCATTTT
TRBJ1-1 | NA | TRBD1 | TRBV6-5 | CASSQDRAMNTEAFF | TGTGCCAGCAGTCAAGACAGGGCGATGAACACTGAAGCTTTCTTT
TRBJ2-3 | NA | NA | TRBV4-1 | CASSPLSGTDTQYF | TGCGCCAGCAGCCCCCTCTCAGGCACAGATACGCAGTATTTT
TRBJ1-1 | NA | TRBD1 | TRBV5-5 | CASSLGTGVIPFF | TGTGCCAGCAGCTTGGGGACAGGGGTAATACCTTTCTTT
TRBJ1-1 | NA | NA | TRBV7-6 | CASSLALLNTEAFF | TGTGCCAGCAGCTTAGCCCTCTTGAACACTGAAGCTTTCTTT
TRBJ2-1 | NA | NA | TRBV7-2 | CAISIGTSSYNEQFF | TGTGCCATCTCGATCGGGACCAGCTCCTACAATGAGCAGTTCTTC
TRBJ2-1 | NA | NA | TRBV7-2 | CASSWDKYNEQFF | TGTGCCAGCAGCTGGGACAAATACAATGAGCAGTTCTTC
TRBJ1-3 | NA | NA | TRBV28 | CASSFSKGWGGGTGNTIYF | TGTGCCAGCAGTTTTTCGAAAGGATGGGGCGGCGGAACTGGAAACACCATATATTTT